This T cell receptor beta chain was identified in a study of CD8 T cells in Susac syndrome. It was with random hexamers that about 0.45 to 1 ug RNA was reverse transcribed. TCRdb itself ran the immunoSEQ multiplex PCR reads through MiXCR, one entry per CDR3 protein. This table has around 80,000 distinct CDR3 sequences, approximately 93% appearing once. Germline CDR1 SGDLS, CDR2 YYNGEE. The CDR3 contains 13 residues. The ends lost 0 bases at V and 7 bases at J; junction bases unmatched: 1. The J gene is TRBJ1-5, the V gene TRBV9, with 7 bases fitting TRBD1. Sequenced material: CD8+ T cells from PBMCs. The source of this sequence is a human donor with Susac syndrome. CDR3: CASSVGTGQPQHF. CDR3 sequence (DNA): TGTGCCAGCAGCGTAGGGACAGGCCAGCCCCAGCATTTT.